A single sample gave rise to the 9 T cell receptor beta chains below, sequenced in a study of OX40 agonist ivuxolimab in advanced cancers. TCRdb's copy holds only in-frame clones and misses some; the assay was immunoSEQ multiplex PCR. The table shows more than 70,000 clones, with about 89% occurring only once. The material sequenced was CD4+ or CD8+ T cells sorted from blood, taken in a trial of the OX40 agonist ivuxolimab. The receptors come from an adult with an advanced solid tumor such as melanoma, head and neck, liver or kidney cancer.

The CDR3 is CASSPGEQVFYNEQFF. CDR3 bases: TGTGCCAGCAGCCCCGGGGAACAAGTCTTCTACAATGAGCAGTTCTTC. The chain couples TRBV5-4 to TRBJ2-1; possibly TRBD2 for D (5 bases). Trimming cost V 4 bases and J 3 bases, with 17 bases left between them. This CDR3 spans 16 amino acids. The germline V gene has CDR1 SGHNT and CDR2 YYREEE (reference sequence).

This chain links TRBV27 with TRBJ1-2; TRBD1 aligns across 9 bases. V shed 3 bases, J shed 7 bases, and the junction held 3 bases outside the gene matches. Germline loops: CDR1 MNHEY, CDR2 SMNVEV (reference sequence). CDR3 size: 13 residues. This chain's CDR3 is CASSFWTGVGYTF. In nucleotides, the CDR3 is TGTGCCAGCAGTTTCTGGACAGGGGTTGGCTACACCTTC.

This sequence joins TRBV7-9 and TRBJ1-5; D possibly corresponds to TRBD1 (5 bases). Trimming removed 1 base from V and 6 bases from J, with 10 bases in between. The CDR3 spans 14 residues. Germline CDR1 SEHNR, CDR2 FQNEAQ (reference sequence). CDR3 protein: CASSLESGTQPQHF. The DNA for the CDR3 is TGTGCCAGCAGCTTAGAGTCAGGGACTCAGCCCCAGCATTTT.

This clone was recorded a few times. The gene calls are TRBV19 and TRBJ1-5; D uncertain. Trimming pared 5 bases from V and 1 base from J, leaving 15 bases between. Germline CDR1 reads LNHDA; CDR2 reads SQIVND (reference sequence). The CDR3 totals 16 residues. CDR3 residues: CASSSGSFPSNQPQHF. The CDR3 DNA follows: TGTGCCAGTAGTTCGGGGTCCTTCCCCAGCAATCAGCCCCAGCATTTT.

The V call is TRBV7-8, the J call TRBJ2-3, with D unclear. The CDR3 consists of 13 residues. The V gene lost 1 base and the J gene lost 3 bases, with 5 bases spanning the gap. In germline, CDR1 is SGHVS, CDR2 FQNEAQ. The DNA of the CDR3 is TGTGCCAGCAGCTTAGACGGGACAGATACGCAGTATTTT. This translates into CASSLDGTDTQYF. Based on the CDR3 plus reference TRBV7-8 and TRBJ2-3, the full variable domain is GAGVSQSPRYKVAKRGQDVALRCDPISGHVSLFWYQQALGQGPEFLTYFQNEAQLDKSGLPSDRFFAERPEGSVSTLKIQRTQQEDSAVYLCASSLDGTDTQYFGPGTRLTVL.

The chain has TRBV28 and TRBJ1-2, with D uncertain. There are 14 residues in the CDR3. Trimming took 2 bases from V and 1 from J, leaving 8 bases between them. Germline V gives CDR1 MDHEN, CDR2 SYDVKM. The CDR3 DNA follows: TGTGCCAGCAGTTTAGAGCAGATTAACTATGGCTACACCTTC. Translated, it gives CASSLEQINYGYTF.

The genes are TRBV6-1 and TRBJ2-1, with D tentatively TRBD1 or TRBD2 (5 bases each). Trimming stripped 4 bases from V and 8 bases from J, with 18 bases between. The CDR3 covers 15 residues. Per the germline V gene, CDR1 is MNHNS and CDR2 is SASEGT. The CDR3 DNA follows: TGTGCCAGCAGTGGTGGGACCCGGGGCAGAGATGAGCAGTTCTTC. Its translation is CASSGGTRGRDEQFF.

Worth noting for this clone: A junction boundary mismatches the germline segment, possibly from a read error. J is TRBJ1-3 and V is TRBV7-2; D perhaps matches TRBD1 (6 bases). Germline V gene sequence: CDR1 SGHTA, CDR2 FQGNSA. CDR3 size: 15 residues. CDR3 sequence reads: CASSPMGGAGNTIYF. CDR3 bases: TGTGCCAGCAGCCCCATGGGGGGCGCTGGTAACACCATATATTTT.

CDR3 in amino acids: CSVRGQPYEQYF. CDR3 nucleotide sequence: TGCAGCGTCAGGGGACAGCCCTACGAGCAGTACTTC. V is TRBV29-1 and J is TRBJ2-7; 7 positions match TRBD1. Germline CDR1 and CDR2: SQVTM and ANQGSEA. This CDR3 region has 12 residues. The trim removed 6 bases at V and 2 bases at J, leaving 4 bases unmatched.